These T cell receptor beta chains were read from a single sample in a study of blood T cell repertoires in COVID-19. The method was immunoSEQ multiplex PCR; TCRdb's version includes in-frame clones alone and lacks a portion of them. The sample lists about 120,000 clones, almost 90% occurring once. Sequencing was carried out using peripheral blood. These receptors all come from a woman between 55 and 75 years old with COVID-19, enrolled during active disease. Both conserved end residues are part of each CDR3. The order of the fields is D gene, CDR3 length, clone size, J gene, V gene, CDR3 DNA, CDR3 protein. A D gene is named only where the DNA matches it firmly. Clone sizes are given selectively: once, few, many, or a class where the clone is expanded.

>-|15|-|TRBJ2-1|TRBV7-8
TGTGCCAGCAGCTTAGGCGGGGGCCTACACAATGAGCAGTTCTTC
CASSLGGGLHNEQFF
>-|13|once|TRBJ1-2|TRBV3-1/TRBV3-2
TGTGCCAGCAGCCCCAGGGGAGACTATGGCTACACCTTC
CASSPRGDYGYTF
>TRBD2|18|-|TRBJ2-1|TRBV24-1
TGTGCCACCAGTGACGGACGACGCGGGACTAGCGGGGGAAAAAAGCAGTTCTTC
CATSDGRRGTSGGKKQFF
>-|14|-|TRBJ2-5|TRBV5-1
TGCGCCAGCAGCTCCCCGGGGGTACAAGAGACCCAGTACTTC
CASSSPGVQETQYF
>TRBD1|14|-|TRBJ1-2|TRBV4-2
TGTGCCAGCAGCCAAGCAGGCAGGGGGTATGGCTACACCTTC
CASSQAGRGYGYTF
>-|12|-|TRBJ1-2|TRBV27
TGTGCCAGCAGTTTCGGGGGAAATGGCTACACCTTC
CASSFGGNGYTF
>TRBD1|14|-|TRBJ1-2|TRBV5-8
TGTGCCAGCGTAGGACAGGGGCATTCCTATGGCTACACCTTC
CASVGQGHSYGYTF
>TRBD1|14|once|TRBJ1-2|TRBV6-5
TGTGCCAGCAATCCGACAGGGACCAACTATGGCTACACCTTC
CASNPTGTNYGYTF
>-|15|-|TRBJ1-5|TRBV4-2
TGTGCCAGCAGCCAAGACGGGGGGGGCAATCAGCCCCAGCATTTT
CASSQDGGGNQPQHF
>-|15|-|TRBJ1-2|TRBV4-3
TGCGCCAGCAGCCGCGTGGGGACTACTAACTATGGCTACACCTTC
CASSRVGTTNYGYTF
>-|9|many|TRBJ2-7|TRBV27
TGTGCCAGCACTAACGAGCAGTACTTC
CASTNEQYF
>-|17|-|TRBJ1-3|TRBV18
TGTGCCAGCTCACCACGCGGGGCGGAGGTCTCTGGAAACACCATATATTTT
CASSPRGAEVSGNTIYF
>TRBD2|16|-|TRBJ2-1|TRBV5-1
TGCGCCAGCAGCTTGGCTAGGCGGGGGGGCCGCAATGAGCAGTTCTTC
CASSLARRGGRNEQFF
>TRBD2|15|-|TRBJ2-1|TRBV7-2
TGTGCCAGCAGCAGAACTAGCGGGGCAGGCAATGAGCAGTTCTTC
CASSRTSGAGNEQFF
>TRBD1|15|-|TRBJ2-1|TRBV5-1
TGCGCCACCTCTTGGAGACAGGGAAAATCCAATGAGCAGTTCTTC
CATSWRQGKSNEQFF
>TRBD2|16|-|TRBJ2-3|TRBV2
TGTGCCAGCAGGCCGCTCGGACTAGTTAGAGCAGATACGCAGTATTTT
CASRPLGLVRADTQYF
>-|15|-|TRBJ1-2|TRBV4-3
TGCGCCAGCAGCCAAGACCCCGGACAGAATTATGGCTACACCTTC
CASSQDPGQNYGYTF
>-|15|-|TRBJ2-1|TRBV11-3
TGTGCCAGCAGCTCCTATGGAGGGGGGGCCGATGAGCAGTTCTTC
CASSSYGGGADEQFF
>-|12|-|TRBJ2-1|TRBV29-1
TGCAGCGTTGCAGGGTTCTACAATGAGCAGTTCTTC
CSVAGFYNEQFF
>TRBD2|15|-|TRBJ2-5|TRBV7-8
TGTGCCAGCAGCTTAGGGGGGACTAGTGCCGAGACCCAGTACTTC
CASSLGGTSAETQYF
>TRBD1|14|-|TRBJ1-2|TRBV6-1
TGTGCCAGCAGTGAGGGACAGGGGCCCTATGGCTACACCTTC
CASSEGQGPYGYTF
>-|12|-|TRBJ2-1|TRBV15
TGTGCCACCAGCACCAGGGGGGCCGAGCAGTTCTTC
CATSTRGAEQFF
>TRBD2|18|-|TRBJ2-2|TRBV7-3
TGTGCCAGCAGCTTAATTATTCCGCGGGGGGCTCTATCCGGGGAGCTGTTTTTT
CASSLIIPRGALSGELFF
>TRBD1|14|-|TRBJ2-5|TRBV9
TGTGCCAGCAGCGGCCCGGGACAGAGGGAGACCCAGTACTTC
CASSGPGQRETQYF
>-|12|-|TRBJ1-2|TRBV5-1
TGCGCCAGCAGCTTGGCAGACTATGGCTACACCTTC
CASSLADYGYTF
>TRBD1|17|-|TRBJ1-5|TRBV19
TGTGCCAGTAGCACGGACAGGGGGCGGGGAAGCAATCAGCCCCAGCATTTT
CASSTDRGRGSNQPQHF
>TRBD2|15|-|TRBJ2-5|TRBV7-2
TGTGCCAGCAGGTATCGGAGCGGGGTCCAAGAGACCCAGTACTTC
CASRYRSGVQETQYF
>-|15|-|TRBJ2-5|TRBV6-5
TGTGCCAGCAGACGAGGCGGGACGGACCAAGAGACCCAGTACTTC
CASRRGGTDQETQYF
>TRBD1|15|-|TRBJ2-1|TRBV5-4
TGTGCCAGCAGCTTCGCCGGACAGGGGGCCAATGAGCAGTTCTTC
CASSFAGQGANEQFF
>-|14|-|TRBJ2-7|TRBV11-2
TGTGCCAGCAGCTTAGTAAGGGGATCCTACGAGCAGTACTTC
CASSLVRGSYEQYF
>TRBD1|17|-|TRBJ1-5|TRBV6-6
TGTGCCAGCAGTCCACGCCCCCGGGACAGCAATCCCCAGCCCCAGCATTTT
CASSPRPRDSNPQPQHF
>TRBD1|16|-|TRBJ2-1|TRBV18
TGTGCCAGCCGGGGAGGAGACAGGGGGTCATATAATGAGCAGTTCTTC
CASRGGDRGSYNEQFF
>-|15|-|TRBJ1-2|TRBV19
TGTGCCAGTAGTGGGTTGGACAAAGAGAACTATGGCTACACCTTC
CASSGLDKENYGYTF
>-|14|-|TRBJ1-2|TRBV7-9
TGTGCCAGCAGCCCATTCCGGGGGAACTATGGCTACACCTTC
CASSPFRGNYGYTF
>-|14|-|TRBJ1-1|TRBV18
TGTGCCAGCTCACTAACGCAGGGAAGCACTGAAGCTTTCTTT
CASSLTQGSTEAFF
>-|16|-|TRBJ2-7|TRBV5-5
TGTGCCAGCAGCCCCAATCCCCCCAGGGCTACCTACGAGCAGTACTTC
CASSPNPPRATYEQYF
>-|20|-|TRBJ1-3|TRBV5-5
TGTGCCAGCAGCTTGGCGGTACAACCGGGACACCAGAGCTCTGGAAACACCATATATTTT
CASSLAVQPGHQSSGNTIYF
>TRBD1|15|-|TRBJ1-2|TRBV18
TGTGCCAGCTCACTGGGACAGGCATTAAACTATGGCTACACCTTC
CASSLGQALNYGYTF
>-|12|-|TRBJ2-7|TRBV10-3
TGTGCCGGCCTACAGAGCTCCTACGAGCAGTACTTC
CAGLQSSYEQYF
>-|14|-|TRBJ2-2|TRBV7-8
TGTGCCAGCAGCTTTCAGGGGACCGCCGGGGAGCTGTTTTTT
CASSFQGTAGELFF
>TRBD1|14|-|TRBJ2-7|TRBV18
TGTGCCAGCTCTCCCGGGACAGGGGTTGACGAGCAGTACTTC
CASSPGTGVDEQYF
>TRBD2|15|-|TRBJ2-7|TRBV2
TGTGCCAGCAGGCTTAGCGGGGTTAACTCCTACGAGCAGTACTTC
CASRLSGVNSYEQYF
>-|13|-|TRBJ2-2|TRBV3-1/TRBV3-2
TGTGCCAGCAGCCAAGTGGAGGCCGGGGAGCTGTTTTTT
CASSQVEAGELFF
>-|12|once|TRBJ2-7|TRBV5-5
TGTGCCAGCAGCCCCGACGGGTACGAGCAGTACTTC
CASSPDGYEQYF
>-|18|once|TRBJ1-3|TRBV19
TGTGCCAGTAGTATAGTATACGACGGAGTCAGCTCTGGAAACACCATATATTTT
CASSIVYDGVSSGNTIYF
>-|14|-|TRBJ2-1|TRBV7-2
TGTGCCAGCAGCCCGCAGGGCGCCTACAATGAGCAGTTCTTC
CASSPQGAYNEQFF
>-|15|few|TRBJ1-3|TRBV5-6
TGTGCCAGCAGCTTGGGACAGCTAGGTGGAAACACCATATATTTT
CASSLGQLGGNTIYF
>-|17|-|TRBJ2-7|TRBV5-1
TGCGCCAGCAGCTTGTCCGTCCGGACAATCTTTACCTACGAGCAGTACTTC
CASSLSVRTIFTYEQYF
>-|18|-|TRBJ2-5|TRBV27
TGTGCCAGCAGTTCCACCCCCCGGACTATTTCGGGGTTAGAGACCCAGTACTTC
CASSSTPRTISGLETQYF
>-|12|-|TRBJ1-4|TRBV6-2/TRBV6-3
TGTGCCAGCAGCCCCCGAGGAGAAAAACTGTTTTTT
CASSPRGEKLFF
>TRBD1|16|-|TRBJ2-5|TRBV27
TGTGCCAGCAGTCGTCGGACAGGGGTCCCCCAAGAGACCCAGTACTTC
CASSRRTGVPQETQYF
>TRBD1|16|-|TRBJ1-2|TRBV18
TGTGCCAGCTCACTGGCCGGGACAGGGGCCGACTATGGCTACACCTTC
CASSLAGTGADYGYTF
>TRBD1|13|-|TRBJ1-2|TRBV18
TGTGCCAGCTCACGAGACAGGGACTATGGCTACACCTTC
CASSRDRDYGYTF
>TRBD1|16|-|TRBJ2-3|TRBV7-3
TGTGCCAGCAGCCCGAAGGACAGGCCGGGGACAGATACGCAGTATTTT
CASSPKDRPGTDTQYF
>-|13|few|TRBJ1-2|TRBV6-6
TGTGCCAGCAGTCGGGACAAATCGGGTGGCTACACCTTC
CASSRDKSGGYTF
>-|14|-|TRBJ2-1|TRBV13
TGTGCCAGCAGCTTCCGCCAGGGTCATAATGAGCAGTTCTTC
CASSFRQGHNEQFF
>-|14|-|TRBJ1-2|TRBV7-9
TGTGCCAGCTCAGTATCTCAGGCTAACTATGGCTACACCTTC
CASSVSQANYGYTF
>TRBD2|15|-|TRBJ2-3|TRBV19
TGTGCCAGTAGTGGTGGCGGGGGTAGCACAGATACGCAGTATTTT
CASSGGGGSTDTQYF
>-|13|-|TRBJ2-2|TRBV6-5
TGTGCCACTGGGACACCGAACACCGGGGAGCTGTTTTTT
CATGTPNTGELFF